This TCR beta chain was retrieved from a study of shared clonotypes between healthy human individuals. Worth noting for this clone: No antigen is known for it.

Study-level findings and limits: Sequencing depth was expected to affect clonotype sharing among donors. Clonotypes shared by all four donors outscored non-shared clonotypes in generation probability. The researchers took only blood, and tissue repertoires probably look different.

The repertoire was sequenced with immunoSEQ multiplex PCR; TCRdb's copy has only in-frame clones and lacks some. Of about 2.1 million clones detected, just under 95% appear once; the ten largest clones hold more than 1.5%. Terminally differentiated effector memory CD45RA+ cells were excluded by CCR7 positive selection of CD45RO-negative cells. Trimming cost V 1 base and J 7 bases; bases outside gene matches: 8. CDR1 and CDR2 (germline): GTSNPN, SVGIG (reference sequence). The CDR3 is 15 residues long. The gene calls are TRBV30 and TRBJ1-5; TRBD1 matches 9 bases. The sequenced sample consisted of naive CD8+ T cells from PBMCs. The sequence was collected from a man between 18 and 29 years old in good health. Some clones in this sample may be carry-over from other donors' samples. In DNA, the CDR3 is TGTGCCTGGAGTGGGGGACAGGGCGGTGGACAGCCCCAGCATTTT. Its protein is CAWSGGQGGGQPQHF.